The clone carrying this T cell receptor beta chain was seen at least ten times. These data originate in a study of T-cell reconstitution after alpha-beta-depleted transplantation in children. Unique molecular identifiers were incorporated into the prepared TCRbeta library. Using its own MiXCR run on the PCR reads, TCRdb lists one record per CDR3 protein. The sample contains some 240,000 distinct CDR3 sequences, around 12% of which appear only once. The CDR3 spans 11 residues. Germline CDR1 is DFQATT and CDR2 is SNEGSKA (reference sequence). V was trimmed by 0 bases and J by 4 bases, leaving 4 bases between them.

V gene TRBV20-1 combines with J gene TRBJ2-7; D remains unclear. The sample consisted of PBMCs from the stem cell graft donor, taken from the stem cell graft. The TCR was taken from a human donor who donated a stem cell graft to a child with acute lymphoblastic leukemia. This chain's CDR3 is CSARDVYEQYF. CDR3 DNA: TGCAGTGCTAGAGATGTATACGAGCAGTACTTC.